Presented here are 11 T cell receptor beta chains from one specimen sequenced in a study of T cell repertoires in cytomegalovirus infection. Which antigens these TCRs recognize remains unknown. A single record per CDR3 protein comes from TCRdb applying MiXCR to the reads. This sample has some 800,000 distinct CDR3 sequences; 25% to 30% occur once, and the top ten carry 13%. This specimen consisted of cultured CD8+ T cells from PBMCs, obtained from culture after CMV antigen stimulation. Receptors were obtained from a human donor in good health (CMV status not recorded). Some clones in this sample may be carry-over from other donors' samples.

This clonotype was detected only a few times. The chain combines TRBV7-2 with TRBJ1-1; D not certain. In germline, CDR1 is SGHTA, CDR2 FQGNSA. The CDR3 consists of 13 residues. The ends were cut back, 2 bases at V and 7 bases at J, with 11 bases in the middle. CDR3 residues: CASSLTNLGEAFF. Written as DNA, the CDR3 is TGTGCCAGCAGCTTAACCAATCTGGGTGAAGCTTTCTTT. Drawing the rest from reference TRBV7-2 and TRBJ1-1, the complete variable domain is GAGVSQSPSNKVTEKGKDVELRCDPISGHTALYWYRQSLGQGLEFLIYFQGNSAPDKSGLPSDRFSAERTGGSVSTLTIQRTQQEDSAVYLCASSLTNLGEAFFGQGTRLTVV.

In nucleotides, the CDR3 is TGTGCCAGCATCCCGGGACATACTAACTATGGCTACACCTTC. It specifies CASIPGHTNYGYTF. V is TRBV12-3 or TRBV12-4 and J is TRBJ1-2; TRBD1 might be the D (6 bases). Trimming pared 7 bases from V and 0 bases from J, leaving 12 bases between. This CDR3 has 14 residues.

The chain is built from TRBV6-6 and TRBJ2-1; D may be TRBD1 (6 bases). The CDR3 has 14 residues. Germline CDR1 reads MNHNY; CDR2 reads SVGAGI (reference sequence). The ends were cut back, 2 bases at V and 3 bases at J, with 8 bases in the middle. The chain's CDR3 is CASSYGTLYNEQFF. The CDR3, as DNA: TGTGCCAGCAGTTACGGGACACTCTACAATGAGCAGTTCTTC.

This CDR3 reads CASSYRGQGISNGYTF. Written as DNA, the CDR3 is TGTGCCAGCAGTTATAGAGGACAGGGTATCAGCAATGGCTACACCTTC. The chain employs TRBV6-2 or TRBV6-3 and TRBJ1-2; TRBD1 matches at 8 bases. The CDR3 covers 16 residues. The trim removed 3 bases at V and 6 bases at J, leaving 12 bases unmatched. Germline V lookup: CDR1 MNHEY, CDR2 SVGEGT.

The genes are TRBV19 and TRBJ2-1; D is undetermined. V was shortened by 8 bases and J by 4 bases, with 30 bases between the two germline ends. Looked up from germline, CDR1 is LNHDA and CDR2 is SQIVND (reference sequence). The CDR3 has 19 residues. CDR3 amino acids: CASRSRNFSTEILYNEQFF. For the CDR3, the DNA is TGTGCCAGTCGTAGTAGAAACTTCTCTACAGAAATACTGTACAATGAGCAGTTCTTC.

This clonotype came up a few times. A much larger clone differs from this one at a single base, so this may be a read error. This chain joins TRBV5-4 and TRBJ2-2; TRBD1 is a possible D gene (6 bases). Between the trimmed V and J ends, which lost 0 bases and 1 base, there was a span of 7 bases. The CDR3 runs to 15 residues. Germline V gene lookup returns CDR1 SGHNT and CDR2 YYREEE (reference sequence). The DNA for the CDR3 is TGTGCCAGCAGCTTGGAGGGGGTGAACACCGGGGAGCTGTTTTTT. Translated, it gives CASSLEGVNTGELFF.

The genes are TRBV27 and TRBJ2-7; D not certain. The V and J ends lost 2 bases and 3 bases respectively, with 11 bases between them. Germline values: CDR1 MNHEY, CDR2 SMNVEV (reference sequence). CDR3 length equals 14 residues. The CDR3 is CASSLARDVYEQYF. The CDR3 DNA reads TGTGCCAGCAGTTTAGCCAGAGATGTCTACGAGCAGTACTTC.

The CDR3 region has the DNA TGTGCCAGCAGCTTGTCCCAGACGGAGCAGTACTTC. Its translation: CASSLSQTEQYF. This sequence joins TRBV5-4 and TRBJ2-7, with no clear D. The germline V gene has CDR1 SGHNT and CDR2 YYREEE (reference sequence). V lost 1 base to trimming and J lost 7 bases, with 9 bases between them. CDR3 size: 12 residues.

This chain uses TRBV7-6 with TRBJ1-2; 7 bases map to TRBD1. The CDR3 spans 16 residues. Trimming took 5 bases from V and 0 from J; bases not matched to a gene: 9. Per germline, CDR1 SGHVS and CDR2 FNYEAQ. CDR3 amino acids: CASSPDRTDANYGYTF. As DNA, the CDR3 is TGTGCCAGCAGCCCGGACAGGACTGATGCTAACTATGGCTACACCTTC.

V is TRBV10-3 and J is TRBJ2-3; 10 bases are a match to TRBD2. The CDR3 is 16 amino acids. Germline V lookup: CDR1 ENHRY, CDR2 SYGVKD. Trimming removed 4 bases from V and 7 bases from J; junction bases left unmatched: 11. The CDR3 nucleotides are TGTGCCATCAGTGGACGAGCGGGGGGGCCCGAAAATACGCAGTATTTT. It specifies CAISGRAGGPENTQYF.

The chain employs TRBV2 and TRBJ2-6, with 9 bases matching TRBD1. V trimming: 5 bases; J trimming: 1 base; junction bases outside the gene matches: 6. The germline CDR1 and CDR2 sequences are SNHLY and FYNNEI. This CDR3 has 17 amino acids. In DNA form, the CDR3 reads TGTGCCAGCAGTTGGGACAGGGCTTCTTCTGGGGCCAACGTCCTGACTTTC. Protein product: CASSWDRASSGANVLTF.